Each of the 25 T cell receptor beta chains below was sequenced from the same sample in a study of cytomegalovirus exposure and HLA in healthy donors. Primers for the PCR totalled 60 Vbeta and 13 Jbeta. Some clones are missing from TCRdb's copy, which holds only in-frame ones; the method was immunoSEQ multiplex PCR. The sample holds approximately 160,000 clones, 75% to 90% seen once. Sequenced material: PBMCs. The origin of the receptors is a human donor in good health.

The rearrangement links TRBV11-2 to TRBJ2-3; a possible D gene is TRBD2 (5 bases). This CDR3 is built from 13 residues. Germline values: CDR1 SGHAT, CDR2 FQNNGV. The germline V and J ends were trimmed by 5 bases and 6 bases, with 12 bases remaining between them. The CDR3 DNA reads as TGTGCCAGCAGCCCATTGCGGAGGGATACGCAGTATTTT. This gives the protein CASSPLRRDTQYF.

The chain carries TRBV7-2 and TRBJ1-3; weak D call: TRBD1 (5 bases). Between the trimmed V and J ends, which lost 5 bases and 4 bases, there was a span of 12 bases. Germline V gene data show CDR1 as SGHTA and CDR2 as FQGNSA. CDR3 size: 14 residues. This CDR3 reads CASSRTWAGNTIYF. DNA for the CDR3: TGTGCCAGCAGCAGGACATGGGCAGGAAACACCATATATTTT.

This clone has a single count. The chain couples TRBV7-6 to TRBJ2-5, with D hard to call. This CDR3 spans 12 amino acids. The V and J ends lost 4 bases and 3 bases respectively, with 6 bases between them. Germline V gene lookup returns CDR1 SGHVS and CDR2 FNYEAQ. The CDR3 sequence is CASSYYKETQYF. In DNA form, the CDR3 reads TGTGCCAGCAGCTACTATAAAGAGACCCAGTACTTC.

This clone was seen just once. V usage is TRBV2 and J usage is TRBJ1-1; D perhaps matches TRBD1 (5 bases). The CDR3 runs 16 residues. CDR1 SNHLY and CDR2 FYNNEI come from the germline V gene. The ends were cut back, 4 bases at V and 10 bases at J, with 25 bases in the middle. For the CDR3, the DNA is TGTGCCAGCAGTGGGAGGGGCCATAACGGTTTTTGGGGAGCTTTCTTT. Translation gives CASSGRGHNGFWGAFF.

The chain employs TRBV5-1 and TRBJ1-1; possibly TRBD1 for D (5 bases). Germline values: CDR1 SGHRS, CDR2 YFSETQ. The CDR3 is made up of 12 amino acids. Trimming stripped 0 bases from V and 11 bases from J, with 11 bases between. CDR3 DNA: TGCGCCAGCAGCTTGGAGGGGAATTTGGCTTTCTTT. As protein: CASSLEGNLAFF.

The V and J genes are TRBV5-1 and TRBJ2-5; TRBD2 matches 11 bases. Looked up from germline, CDR1 is SGHRS and CDR2 is YFSETQ. The CDR3 runs to 15 residues. V lost 3 bases to trimming and J lost 6 bases; unmatched junction nucleotides: 7. The CDR3 protein is CASSSLAGGEKTQYF. The CDR3 coding sequence is TGCGCCAGCAGCTCCCTAGCGGGGGGTGAGAAGACCCAGTACTTC. The entire variable domain, with the rest obtained from reference TRBV5-1 and TRBJ2-5, is as follows: KAGVTQTPRYLIKTRGQQVTLSCSPISGHRSVSWYQQTPGQGLQFLFEYFSETQRNKGNFPGRFSGRQFSNSRSEMNVSTLELGDSALYLCASSSLAGGEKTQYFGPGTRLLVL.

The V gene is TRBV7-3, the J gene TRBJ1-4; no clear D. Between the trimmed V and J ends, which lost 5 bases and 2 bases, there was a span of 12 bases. Germline CDR1 reads SGHTA; CDR2 reads FQGTGA. The CDR3 loop spans 15 amino acids. In DNA, the CDR3 is TGTGCCAGCAGCGCCGACAATCAGACTAATGAAAAACTGTTTTTT. It codes for CASSADNQTNEKLFF.

Ten or more counts support this clone. The chain is built from TRBV7-2 and TRBJ1-3; 7 nucleotides match TRBD1. With V trimmed by 1 base and J by 3 bases, 0 bases remained unmatched. The CDR3 is 14 residues long. The germline CDR1 and CDR2 sequences are SGHTA and FQGNSA. This chain's CDR3 is CASSLDRGGNTIYF. CDR3 coding DNA: TGTGCCAGCAGCTTAGACAGGGGTGGAAACACCATATATTTT.

The chain couples TRBV5-6 to TRBJ1-1; unclear D gene. The germline CDR1 and CDR2 sequences are SGHDT and YYEEEE. The V end was cut by 0 bases, the J end by 8 bases, with 14 bases between. The CDR3 has 14 residues. CDR3 protein: CASSLVLAAEEAFF. CDR3 nucleotides: TGTGCCAGCAGCTTGGTTTTGGCTGCGGAGGAAGCTTTCTTT.

The chain couples TRBV2 to TRBJ1-1, with 7 bases that match TRBD1. Germline CDR1 SNHLY, CDR2 FYNNEI. The length of the CDR3 is 14 residues. V was clipped by 6 bases and J by 2 bases; unmatched bases: 6. The CDR3 is CASRLGQINTEAFF. In nucleotides, the CDR3 is TGTGCCAGCAGATTGGGACAGATTAACACTGAAGCTTTCTTT.

The chain links TRBV19 to TRBJ1-6, with 9 bases fitting TRBD1. CDR3 length: 17 amino acids. Trimming cost V 0 bases and J 11 bases; bases outside gene matches: 11. Germline values: CDR1 LNHDA, CDR2 SQIVND (reference sequence). The DNA of the CDR3 is TGTGCCAGTAGTATAGAGATCATTAGGACAGGGGATCCACCCCTCCACTTT. It is translated as CASSIEIIRTGDPPLHF.

This rearrangement joins TRBV5-1 to TRBJ2-1, with 8 bases identical to TRBD1. The CDR3 totals 14 residues. With V trimmed by 2 bases and J by 6 bases, 4 bases remained unmatched. CDR1 is SGHRS and CDR2 is YFSETQ in the germline V gene. The CDR3, as DNA: TGCGCCAGCAGCTTTTTGGGACAGGCCAATGAGCAGTTCTTC. It is translated as CASSFLGQANEQFF. The variable domain in full, completed from reference TRBV5-1 and TRBJ2-1, reads KAGVTQTPRYLIKTRGQQVTLSCSPISGHRSVSWYQQTPGQGLQFLFEYFSETQRNKGNFPGRFSGRQFSNSRSEMNVSTLELGDSALYLCASSFLGQANEQFFGPGTRLTVL.

This CDR3 is CAISEQGGATNEKLFF. As DNA, the CDR3 is TGTGCCATCAGTGAGCAGGGTGGCGCAACTAATGAAAAACTGTTTTTT. The chain has TRBV10-3 and TRBJ1-4, with a weak D call TRBD1 (5 bases). The germline V gene encodes CDR1 ENHRY and CDR2 SYGVKD. The germline V and J ends were trimmed by 2 bases and 0 bases, with 10 bases remaining between them. The CDR3 is 16 amino acids.

The chain links TRBV4-3 to TRBJ1-2, with D unclear. CDR3 length equals 14 residues. The ends were cut back, 0 bases at V and 6 bases at J, with 11 bases in the middle. In germline, CDR1 is LGHNA, CDR2 YSLEER. CDR3 sequence: CASSQDRGEDGYTF. For the CDR3, the DNA is TGCGCCAGCAGCCAAGATCGGGGTGAGGATGGCTACACCTTC.

The chain is built from TRBV21-1 and TRBJ1-5. TRBV21-1 is labeled a pseudogene. This CDR3 has 21 residues. The CDR3 sequence: CASSKEDGGRSDSFSNQPQHF. For the CDR3, the DNA is TGTGCCAGCAGCAAAGAAGATGGCGGGCGGAGTGATAGTTTTAGCAATCAGCCCCAGCATTTT.

The rearrangement uses TRBV7-2 and TRBJ2-5; D might be TRBD1 (7 bases). Germline values: CDR1 SGHTA, CDR2 FQGNSA. Trimming took 5 bases from V and 5 from J, leaving 21 bases between them. This CDR3 is built from 16 residues. CDR3 sequence (DNA): TGTGCCAGCAGCCCACCGTACAGGGGCCGGGGGGAGACCCAGTACTTC. Encoded protein: CASSPPYRGRGETQYF.

This clone has just one count. This chain links TRBV4-1 with TRBJ2-5; a possible D gene is TRBD2 (5 bases). V was clipped by 1 base and J by 2 bases, with 11 bases between them. Per germline, CDR1 MGHRA and CDR2 YSYEKL. This CDR3 comprises 15 residues. CDR3 protein: CASSQGTGDQETQYF. In DNA, the CDR3 is TGCGCCAGCAGCCAAGGGACTGGGGATCAAGAGACCCAGTACTTC.

V usage is TRBV2 and J usage is TRBJ2-7; D possibly corresponds to TRBD1 (6 bases). Germline V gives CDR1 SNHLY, CDR2 FYNNEI. The CDR3 has 11 residues. V dropped 4 bases and J dropped 9 bases, with 10 bases sitting between them. In DNA, the CDR3 is TGTGCCAGCAGTGGGGGGCTGGTGCAGTACTTC. Translation gives CASSGGLVQYF.

This sequence joins TRBV4-3 and TRBJ2-2, with 7 bases aligning to TRBD1. The germline gives CDR1 LGHNA, CDR2 YSLEER. The CDR3 is 16 amino acids. V lost 5 bases, J lost 2 bases, and 8 bases stayed unmatched. In DNA, the CDR3 is TGCGCCAGCAGCAAAAACAGGGGTTATAACACCGGGGAGCTGTTTTTT. It translates to CASSKNRGYNTGELFF.

This chain uses TRBV2 with TRBJ2-2; possibly TRBD2 for D (5 bases). The CDR3 covers 16 residues. V was clipped by 6 bases and J by 7 bases, with 21 bases between them. Per the germline V gene, CDR1 is SNHLY and CDR2 is FYNNEI. The DNA of the CDR3 is TGTGCCAGCAGAAGAGGGAGCGATGCCTCAATCGGGGAGCTGTTTTTT. Protein product: CASRRGSDASIGELFF.

This sequence joins TRBV11-2 and TRBJ1-6; 8 bases line up with TRBD1. The CDR3 spans 19 residues. The J segment lost 3 bases and the V segment lost 5 bases, leaving 15 bases of the junction unmatched. The germline V gene encodes CDR1 SGHAT and CDR2 FQNNGV. This CDR3 reads CASSVRQTGVEGYNSPLHF. The CDR3 DNA follows: TGTGCCAGCAGCGTGCGCCAGACAGGGGTAGAGGGCTATAATTCACCCCTCCACTTT.

This sequence joins TRBV7-9 and TRBJ1-2, with D possibly TRBD1 on 5 matching bases. The CDR3 contains 14 residues. In germline, CDR1 is SEHNR, CDR2 FQNEAQ (reference sequence). The ends were cut back, 3 bases at V and 4 bases at J, with 12 bases in the middle. CDR3 in DNA: TGTGCCAGCAGCTTCGACAGTGACTTCTATGGCTACACCTTC. Amino acid sequence: CASSFDSDFYGYTF.

This clone was seen a handful of times. The chain has TRBV5-6 and TRBJ2-5; maybe TRBD1 (5 bases). CDR3 length: 16 amino acids. Trimming removed 0 bases from V and 4 bases from J, with 16 bases in between. The germline V gene encodes CDR1 SGHDT and CDR2 YYEEEE. The DNA of the CDR3 is TGTGCCAGCAGCTTGGCCCTAGGGGCCCCGCCAGAGACCCAGTACTTC. Translated, it gives CASSLALGAPPETQYF.

This rearrangement joins TRBV5-1 to TRBJ1-1; D uncertain. Trimming took 2 bases from V and 3 from J, leaving 5 bases between them. The CDR3 runs 12 residues. Germline assignment: CDR1 SGHRS and CDR2 YFSETQ. In DNA, the CDR3 is TGCGCCAGCAGCTTATCAGACACTGAAGCTTTCTTT. Translation gives CASSLSDTEAFF.

The V gene is TRBV11-2, the J gene TRBJ2-1; D unclear. With 2 bases removed from V and 4 bases from J, the gap between germline ends came to 12 bases. Germline CDR1 and CDR2: SGHAT and FQNNGV. This CDR3 is built from 15 residues. The CDR3 bases are TGTGCCAGCAGCTTACTACTACCACAATACAATGAGCAGTTCTTC. It is translated as CASSLLLPQYNEQFF.